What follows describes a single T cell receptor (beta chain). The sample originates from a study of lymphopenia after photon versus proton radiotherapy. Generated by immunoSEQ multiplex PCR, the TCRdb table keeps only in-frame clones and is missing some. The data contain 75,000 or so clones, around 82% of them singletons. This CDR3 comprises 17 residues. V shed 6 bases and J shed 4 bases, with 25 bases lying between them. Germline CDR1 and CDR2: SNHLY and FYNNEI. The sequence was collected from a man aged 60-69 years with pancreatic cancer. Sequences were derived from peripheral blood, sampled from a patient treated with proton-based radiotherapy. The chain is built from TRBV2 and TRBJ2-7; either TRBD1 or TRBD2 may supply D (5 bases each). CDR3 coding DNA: TGTGCCAGCAGGCCTCAGTTAGGGGCGGGCAAGGGTTACGAGCAGTACTTC. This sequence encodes CASRPQLGAGKGYEQYF.